This T cell receptor beta chain was identified during a study of regulatory T cells in long-lasting Graves disease. The V end was cut by 0 bases, the J end by 7 bases, with 19 bases between. The CDR3 covers 16 residues. Per the germline V gene, CDR1 is SGHKS and CDR2 is YYEKEE (reference sequence). Time point noted: persistent/refractory GD, antithyroid drugs over 5 years with positive TRAb. Construction of the TCR library relied on RNA isolated from PBMCs. This clonotype was found many times. Building the TCR beta libraries relied on iRepertoire HTBI primers, and CDR3 regions underwent Arm-PCR. TCRdb redid the calling of the multiplex PCR reads with MiXCR, one entry per CDR3 protein. The repertoire holds 400,000 to 500,000 distinct CDR3 sequences, with about a fifth as singletons.

Sample: peripheral blood mononuclear cells (PBMCs), taken when the disease was refractory, from a patient treated with antithyroid drugs. The chain links TRBV5-5 to TRBJ2-5; perhaps D is TRBD1 or TRBD2 (5 bases each). The clonotype was recovered from a female donor with Graves disease. This chain's CDR3 is CASSLAPGTAEGTQYF. CDR3 coding DNA: TGTGCCAGCAGCTTGGCCCCCGGGACGGCAGAAGGGACCCAGTACTTC.